This TCR beta chain was captured by sequencing in a study of low-dose radiotherapy and immunotherapy resistance in tumors. As for the study in general: Participants in Cohort 1 were administered 0.5 Gy per fraction at 2-week intervals, to a cumulative dose of 6.5 Gy. Cohort 2's total reached 13 Gy over 26 weeks, at 1 Gy per fraction every two weeks. Each patient took aspirin at a dose of 300 mg by mouth once daily over the course of four cycles, with dosing beginning on cycle 1 day 1.

Stated time point: before trial treatment. Trimming stripped 2 bases from V and 7 bases from J, with 16 bases between. The CDR3 contains 14 residues. The germline gives CDR1 SGHRS, CDR2 YFSETQ. With TRAV- and TRBV-specific primers, first-strand cDNA was made, covering the alpha and beta chains. TCRs were put through 20 PCR cycles of amplification with Phusion. A constant-region primer and the V-primer adapter served as the primer pair. TCRdb reanalysed the reads using MiXCR and keeps one entry per CDR3 protein. The top ten hold under 7% of the sample, which has around 64,000 distinct CDR3 sequences, 26% seen once. To note about this clonotype: A read error likely explains this, since a far larger clone differs by one base.

This clonotype was sampled from a male donor with rectosigmoid adenocarcinoma. The sequences come from PBMCs, collected before treatment. V and J are TRBV5-1 and TRBJ2-7, with D hard to call. This CDR3 is CASSFPQEYNEQYF. The CDR3 bases are TGCGCCAGCAGCTTCCCCCAGGAGTACAATGAGCAGTACTTC.